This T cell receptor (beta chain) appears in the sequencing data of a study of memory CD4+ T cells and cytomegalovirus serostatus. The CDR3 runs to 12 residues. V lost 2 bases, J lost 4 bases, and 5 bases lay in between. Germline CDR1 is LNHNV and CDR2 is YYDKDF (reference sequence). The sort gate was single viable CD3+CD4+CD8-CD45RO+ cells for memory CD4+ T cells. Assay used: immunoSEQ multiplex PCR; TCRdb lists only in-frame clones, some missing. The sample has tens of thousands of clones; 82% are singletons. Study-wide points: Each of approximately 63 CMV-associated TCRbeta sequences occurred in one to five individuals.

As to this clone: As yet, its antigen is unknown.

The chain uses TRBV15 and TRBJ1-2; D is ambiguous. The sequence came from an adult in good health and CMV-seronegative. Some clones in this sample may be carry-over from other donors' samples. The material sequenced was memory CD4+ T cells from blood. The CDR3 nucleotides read TGTGCCACCAGCAGAAGACTCTATGGCTACACCTTC. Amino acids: CATSRRLYGYTF.